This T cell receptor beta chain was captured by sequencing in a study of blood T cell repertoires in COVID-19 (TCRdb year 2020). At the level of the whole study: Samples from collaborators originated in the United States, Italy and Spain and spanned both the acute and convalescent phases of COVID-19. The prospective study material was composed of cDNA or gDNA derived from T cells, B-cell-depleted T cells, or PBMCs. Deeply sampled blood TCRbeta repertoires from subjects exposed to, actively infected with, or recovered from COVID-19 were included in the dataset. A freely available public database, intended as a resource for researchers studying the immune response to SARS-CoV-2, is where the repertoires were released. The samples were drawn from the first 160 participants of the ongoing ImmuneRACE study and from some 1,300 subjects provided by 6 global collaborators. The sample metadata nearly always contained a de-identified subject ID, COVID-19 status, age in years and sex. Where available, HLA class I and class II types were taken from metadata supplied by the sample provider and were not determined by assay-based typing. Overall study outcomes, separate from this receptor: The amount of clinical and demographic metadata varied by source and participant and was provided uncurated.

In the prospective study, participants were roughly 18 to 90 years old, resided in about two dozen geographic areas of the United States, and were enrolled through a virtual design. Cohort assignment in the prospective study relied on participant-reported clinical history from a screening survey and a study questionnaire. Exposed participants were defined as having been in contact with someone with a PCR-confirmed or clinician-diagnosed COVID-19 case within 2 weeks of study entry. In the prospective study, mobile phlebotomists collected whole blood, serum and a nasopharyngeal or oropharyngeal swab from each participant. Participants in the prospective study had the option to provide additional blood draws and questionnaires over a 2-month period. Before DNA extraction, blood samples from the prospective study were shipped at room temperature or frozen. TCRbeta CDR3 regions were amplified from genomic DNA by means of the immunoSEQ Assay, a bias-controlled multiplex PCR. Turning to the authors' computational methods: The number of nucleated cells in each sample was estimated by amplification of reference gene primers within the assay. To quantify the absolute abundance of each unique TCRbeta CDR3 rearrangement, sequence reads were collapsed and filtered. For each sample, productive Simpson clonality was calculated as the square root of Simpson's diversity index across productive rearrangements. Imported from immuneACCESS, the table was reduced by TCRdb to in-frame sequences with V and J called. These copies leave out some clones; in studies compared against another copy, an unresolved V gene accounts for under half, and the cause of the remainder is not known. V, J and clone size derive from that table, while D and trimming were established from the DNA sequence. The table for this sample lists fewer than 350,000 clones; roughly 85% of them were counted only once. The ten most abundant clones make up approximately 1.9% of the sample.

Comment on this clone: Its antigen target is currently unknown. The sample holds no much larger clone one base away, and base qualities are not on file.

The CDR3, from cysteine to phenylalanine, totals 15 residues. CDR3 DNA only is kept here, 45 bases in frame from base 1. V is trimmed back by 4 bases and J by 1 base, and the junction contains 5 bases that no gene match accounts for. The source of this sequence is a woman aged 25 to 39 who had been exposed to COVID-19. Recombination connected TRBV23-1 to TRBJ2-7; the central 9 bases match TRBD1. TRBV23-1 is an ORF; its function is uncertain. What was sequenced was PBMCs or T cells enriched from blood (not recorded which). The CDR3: CASSPTGTGSYEQYF. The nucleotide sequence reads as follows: TGCGCCAGCAGTCCGACCGGGACAGGGTCCTACGAGCAGTACTTC.